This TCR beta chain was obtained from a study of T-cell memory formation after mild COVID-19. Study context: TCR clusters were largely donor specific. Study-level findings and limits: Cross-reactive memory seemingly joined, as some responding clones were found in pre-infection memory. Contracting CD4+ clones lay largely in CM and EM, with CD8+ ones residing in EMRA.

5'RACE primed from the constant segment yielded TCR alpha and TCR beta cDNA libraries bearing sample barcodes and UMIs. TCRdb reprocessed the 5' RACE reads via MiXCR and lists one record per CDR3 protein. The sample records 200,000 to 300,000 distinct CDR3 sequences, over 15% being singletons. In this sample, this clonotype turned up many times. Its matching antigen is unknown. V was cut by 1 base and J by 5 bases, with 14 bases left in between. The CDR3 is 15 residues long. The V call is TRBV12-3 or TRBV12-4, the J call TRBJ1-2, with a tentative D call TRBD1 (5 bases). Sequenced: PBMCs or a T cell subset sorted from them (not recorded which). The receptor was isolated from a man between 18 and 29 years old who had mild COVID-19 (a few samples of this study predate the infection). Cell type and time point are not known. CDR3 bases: TGTGCCAGCAGTTTAGAAGGGGTTCCGACTTATGGCTACACCTTC. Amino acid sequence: CASSLEGVPTYGYTF.